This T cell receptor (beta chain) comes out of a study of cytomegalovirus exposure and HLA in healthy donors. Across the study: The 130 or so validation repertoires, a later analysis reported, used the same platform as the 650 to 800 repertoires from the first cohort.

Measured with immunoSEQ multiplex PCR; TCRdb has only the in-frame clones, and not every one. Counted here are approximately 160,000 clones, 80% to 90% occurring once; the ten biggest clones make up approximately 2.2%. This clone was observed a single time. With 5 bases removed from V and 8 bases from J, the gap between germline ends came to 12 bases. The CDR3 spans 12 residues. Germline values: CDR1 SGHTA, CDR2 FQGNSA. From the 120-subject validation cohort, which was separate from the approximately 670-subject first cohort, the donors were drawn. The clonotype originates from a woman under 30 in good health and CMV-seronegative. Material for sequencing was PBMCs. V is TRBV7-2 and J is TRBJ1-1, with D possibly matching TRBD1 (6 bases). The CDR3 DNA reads TGTGCCAGCAGCCACTCGACAGGAGAAGCTTTCTTT. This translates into CASSHSTGEAFF.